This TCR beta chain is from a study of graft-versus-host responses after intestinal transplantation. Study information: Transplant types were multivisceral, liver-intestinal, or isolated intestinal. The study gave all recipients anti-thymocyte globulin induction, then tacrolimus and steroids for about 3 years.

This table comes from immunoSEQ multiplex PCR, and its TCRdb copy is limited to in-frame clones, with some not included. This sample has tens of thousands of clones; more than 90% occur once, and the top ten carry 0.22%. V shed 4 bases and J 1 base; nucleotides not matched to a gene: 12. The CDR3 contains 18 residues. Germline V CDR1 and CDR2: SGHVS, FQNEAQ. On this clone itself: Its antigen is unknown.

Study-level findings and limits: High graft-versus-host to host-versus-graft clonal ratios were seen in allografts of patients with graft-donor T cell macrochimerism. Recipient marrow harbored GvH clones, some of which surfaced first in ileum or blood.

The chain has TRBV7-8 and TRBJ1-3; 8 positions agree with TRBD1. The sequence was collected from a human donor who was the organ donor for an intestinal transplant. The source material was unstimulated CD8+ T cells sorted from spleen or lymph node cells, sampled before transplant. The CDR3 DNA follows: TGTGCCAGCAGCTATGTACCGACAGGGGAAGGTTCTGGAAACACCATATATTTT. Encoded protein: CASSYVPTGEGSGNTIYF.